Listed below are T cell receptor beta chains from one sample, sequenced in a study of shared clonotypes between healthy human individuals. Clones were read by immunoSEQ multiplex PCR, and TCRdb kept only the in-frame ones, dropping some. The sample records approximately 1.9 million clones, 93% being singletons. What was sequenced was naive CD8+ T cells from PBMCs. These receptors originate from a man aged 18-30 years in good health. Some clones in this sample may be carry-over from other donors' samples. The CDR3 runs from the conserved cysteine through the conserved F or W. The D gene is left open where the match is weak. Clone size, where shown, is once, few, many, or a class for clones that have expanded.

abundance: .; j_gene: TRBJ2-1; d_gene: .; v_gene: TRBV10-3; CDR3aa: CAISGGPEQFF; CDR3nt: TGTGCCATCAGTGGGGGGCCCGAGCAGTTCTTC
abundance: .; j_gene: TRBJ2-7; d_gene: .; v_gene: TRBV25-1; CDR3aa: CASSGGPLLEQYF; CDR3nt: TGTGCCAGCAGTGGGGGCCCTCTATTGGAGCAGTACTTC
abundance: .; j_gene: TRBJ1-1; d_gene: TRBD1; v_gene: TRBV27; CDR3aa: CASGAGGQFNTEAFF; CDR3nt: TGTGCCAGTGGAGCCGGGGGACAGTTTAACACTGAAGCTTTCTTT
abundance: .; j_gene: TRBJ2-7; d_gene: TRBD2; v_gene: TRBV11-2; CDR3aa: CASSPGLASSYEQYF; CDR3nt: TGTGCCAGCAGCCCCGGACTAGCGAGCTCCTACGAGCAGTACTTC
abundance: .; j_gene: TRBJ2-7; d_gene: TRBD1; v_gene: TRBV18; CDR3aa: CASSPRTGIHYEQYF; CDR3nt: TGTGCCAGCTCACCCCGGACAGGGATTCACTACGAGCAGTACTTC
abundance: .; j_gene: TRBJ2-5; d_gene: TRBD2; v_gene: TRBV7-9; CDR3aa: CASASMSASGSRETQYF; CDR3nt: TGTGCCAGCGCCTCTATGTCGGCTAGCGGGAGTAGAGAGACCCAGTACTTC
abundance: once; j_gene: TRBJ2-1; d_gene: TRBD2; v_gene: TRBV4-1; CDR3aa: CASSQVGGIHNEQFF; CDR3nt: TGCGCCAGCAGCCAGGTGGGAGGGATCCACAATGAGCAGTTCTTC
abundance: .; j_gene: TRBJ2-1; d_gene: TRBD2; v_gene: TRBV25-1; CDR3aa: CASSEWLAGGEQFF; CDR3nt: TGTGCCAGCAGTGAATGGTTAGCGGGAGGTGAGCAGTTCTTC
abundance: .; j_gene: TRBJ2-5; d_gene: .; v_gene: TRBV29-1; CDR3aa: CSVEEGFEETQYF; CDR3nt: TGCAGCGTTGAAGAAGGGTTTGAAGAGACCCAGTACTTC
abundance: .; j_gene: TRBJ2-1; d_gene: TRBD2; v_gene: TRBV19; CDR3aa: CADKGPSGRSYNEQFF; CDR3nt: TGTGCCGACAAAGGGCCTAGCGGGAGAAGCTACAATGAGCAGTTCTTC
abundance: .; j_gene: TRBJ2-1; d_gene: .; v_gene: TRBV27; CDR3aa: CASSFEGDPGDEQFF; CDR3nt: TGTGCCAGCAGTTTCGAAGGGGATCCTGGCGATGAGCAGTTCTTC
abundance: .; j_gene: TRBJ2-7; d_gene: .; v_gene: TRBV11-2; CDR3aa: CASSLDRWGSEQYF; CDR3nt: TGTGCCAGCAGCTTAGATCGATGGGGAAGCGAGCAGTACTTC
abundance: .; j_gene: TRBJ1-1; d_gene: .; v_gene: TRBV6-1; CDR3aa: CASSEGYGGGTEAFF; CDR3nt: TGTGCCAGCAGTGAAGGTTATGGAGGCGGCACTGAAGCTTTCTTT
abundance: .; j_gene: TRBJ2-3; d_gene: .; v_gene: TRBV5-6; CDR3aa: CASSANGPLDYTQYF; CDR3nt: TGTGCCAGCAGCGCTAATGGACCCCTAGATTATACGCAGTATTTT
abundance: .; j_gene: TRBJ2-1; d_gene: TRBD1; v_gene: TRBV5-1; CDR3aa: CASSLSDRGSYNEQFF; CDR3nt: TGCGCCAGCAGCTTGTCTGACAGGGGGTCCTACAATGAGCAGTTCTTC
abundance: .; j_gene: TRBJ2-2; d_gene: TRBD2; v_gene: TRBV9; CDR3aa: CASSLQGLAGLAGELFF; CDR3nt: TGTGCCAGCAGCCTCCAGGGACTAGCGGGATTGGCCGGGGAGCTGTTTTTT
abundance: .; j_gene: TRBJ2-5; d_gene: .; v_gene: TRBV7-6; CDR3aa: CASSLDQGGWGSQETQYF; CDR3nt: TGTGCCAGCAGCTTGGACCAGGGGGGCTGGGGCTCCCAAGAGACCCAGTACTTC